The clone carrying this TCR beta chain appeared a single time. CDR3 length: 16 residues. CDR1 is SGHNT and CDR2 is YYREEE in the germline V gene (reference sequence). The junction had 5 bases not matched to a gene; V was cut back by 2 bases and J by 4 bases. This sample was included in a study of cytomegalovirus exposure and HLA in healthy donors. Study information: Across a few hundred genotyped donors, approximately 80% landed in the Caucasian-associated ancestry cluster.

PCR involved 60 Vbeta and 13 Jbeta primers. Authors' methods: In a later analysis, of roughly 73 million unique beta chains, 9 million to 11 million appeared in at least two donors. Using immunoSEQ multiplex PCR, the repertoire was profiled, and TCRdb retains in-frame clones only, with some absent. D and trimming were read from the DNA, whereas the V and J calls and clone size are those reported in that table. The sample has roughly 120,000 clones; about four fifths are singletons. What was sequenced was PBMCs. This rearrangement joins TRBV5-4 to TRBJ2-1; 11 bases map to TRBD1. This receptor was obtained from a man aged 30 to 45 in good health and CMV-seropositive. In DNA form, the CDR3 reads TGTGCCAGCAGCTTTGGGGGGACAGGGGGGTACAATGAGCAGTTCTTC. Its protein product is CASSFGGTGGYNEQFF.